These 21 T cell receptor beta chains share one sample of origin, sequenced in a study of T cell changes during pregnancy in multiple sclerosis. Assay used: immunoSEQ multiplex PCR; TCRdb lists only in-frame clones, some missing. The table records about 58,000 clones, about 89% of them present only once. The material sequenced was CD4+ T cells from peripheral blood mononuclear cells, taken after pregnancy. The receptors come from a female donor in good health, enrolled as a control in a pregnancy study.

The chain employs TRBV7-3 and TRBJ2-2; D perhaps matches TRBD1 (6 bases). Germline CDR1 reads SGHTA; CDR2 reads FQGTGA. Between the trimmed V and J ends, which lost 3 bases and 0 bases, there was a span of 11 bases. The CDR3 covers 16 residues. CDR3 region: CASSFPGASNTGELFF. CDR3 in DNA: TGTGCCAGCAGCTTCCCAGGGGCCTCGAACACCGGGGAGCTGTTTTTT.

CDR3 in amino acids: CASRAPGGREKLFF. CDR3 nucleotide sequence: TGTGCCAGCAGGGCCCCCGGGGGTCGGGAAAAACTGTTTTTT. J is TRBJ1-4 and V is TRBV27, with D possibly TRBD1 on 5 matching bases. CDR1 MNHEY and CDR2 SMNVEV come from the germline V gene (reference sequence). This CDR3 contains 14 residues. V shed 6 bases and J shed 8 bases, with 16 bases lying between them.

V and J are TRBV30 and TRBJ2-5; the match to TRBD2 covers 9 bases. Germline CDR1 and CDR2: GTSNPN and SVGIG (reference sequence). V lost 2 bases, J lost 5 bases, and 6 bases stayed unmatched. The CDR3 runs to 14 residues. CDR3 in amino acids: CAWSLAGGQETQYF. CDR3 nucleotide sequence: TGTGCCTGGAGTCTGGCGGGGGGGCAGGAGACCCAGTACTTC.

The chain combines TRBV2 with TRBJ2-7; D might be TRBD1 (5 bases). The CDR3 loop spans 13 amino acids. The V end lost 7 bases, the J end lost 1 base, and 11 bases lay between the germline ends. Germline CDR1 and CDR2: SNHLY and FYNNEI. CDR3 DNA sequence: TGTGCCAGCACCGTGGGGCAGTCCTACGAGCAGTACTTC. This encodes CASTVGQSYEQYF.

The chain recombines TRBV7-9 with TRBJ1-5, with a weak D call TRBD1 (6 bases). This CDR3 is 13 amino acids long. Looked up from germline, CDR1 is SEHNR and CDR2 is FQNEAQ (reference sequence). V lost 5 bases to trimming and J lost 9 bases, with 14 bases between them. CDR3 DNA: TGTGCCAGCAGCGTAGGACAGTCCGCGCCCCAGCATTTT. Translation: CASSVGQSAPQHF.

This chain links TRBV23-1 with TRBJ2-7, with 7 bases that match TRBD2. TRBV23-1 carries the ORF label, with uncertain function. J lost 4 bases, V lost 2 bases, and 11 bases had no gene match. This CDR3 has 16 residues. The CDR3 DNA follows: TGCGCCAGCAGTCAACGACTAGCCCACGGAGGGTACGAGCAGTACTTC. This codes for CASSQRLAHGGYEQYF.

The sample holds one count of this clone. The V gene is TRBV6-6, the J gene TRBJ2-3; 8 positions match TRBD2. Germline V lookup: CDR1 MNHNY, CDR2 SVGAGI (reference sequence). This CDR3 spans 16 amino acids. Trimming took 4 bases from V and 0 from J; bases not matched to a gene: 6. The CDR3 sequence is CASSSGGGSSTDTQYF. CDR3 bases: TGTGCCAGCAGTTCGGGCGGGGGGAGTAGCACAGATACGCAGTATTTT.

V usage is TRBV5-4 and J usage is TRBJ1-5; 8 bases are a match to TRBD1. Trimming cost V 4 bases and J 0 bases; bases outside gene matches: 3. Germline V gene sequence: CDR1 SGHNT, CDR2 YYREEE (reference sequence). The CDR3 sequence is 15 residues long. The DNA for the CDR3 is TGTGCCAGCAGCCTACAGGGGGATAGCAATCAGCCCCAGCATTTT. It translates to CASSLQGDSNQPQHF.

The chain uses TRBV7-2 and TRBJ1-4; 7 bases match TRBD1. The V gene's germline CDR1 is SGHTA and CDR2 FQGNSA. The CDR3 is made up of 15 amino acids. After removal of 6 bases from V and 3 bases from J, the junction contained 7 bases not matched to a gene. The CDR3, as DNA: TGTGCCAGCAGGAGTACAGGGGCGCCTAATGAAAAACTGTTTTTT. Protein: CASRSTGAPNEKLFF.

The chain joins TRBV20-1 to TRBJ1-1, with no clear D. The V and J ends lost 5 bases and 4 bases respectively, with 8 bases between them. From germline, CDR1 is DFQATT and CDR2 SNEGSKA (reference sequence). CDR3 length equals 11 residues. CDR3 sequence (DNA): TGCAGTGCTGAGTACGTCACTGAAGCTTTCTTT. Translated, it gives CSAEYVTEAFF.

The V and J genes are TRBV27 and TRBJ1-5; D is possibly TRBD1 (6 bases). V lost 0 bases and J 4 bases, leaving 13 bases between the germline ends. The V gene's germline CDR1 is MNHEY and CDR2 SMNVEV (reference sequence). The CDR3 spans 16 residues. The DNA of the CDR3 is TGTGCCAGCAGTTTATCCGCACAGGGCCGGAATCAGCCCCAGCATTTT. Its translation is CASSLSAQGRNQPQHF.

This chain uses TRBV19 with TRBJ1-3; 7 bases line up with TRBD1. CDR1 and CDR2 from the germline V gene are LNHDA and SQIVND (reference sequence). The CDR3 is made up of 15 amino acids. V lost 5 bases, J lost 0 bases, and 4 bases stayed unmatched. CDR3 sequence: CASSVGTVSGNTIYF. The CDR3 nucleotides are TGTGCCAGTAGTGTCGGGACAGTCTCTGGAAACACCATATATTTT. Using reference TRBV19 and TRBJ1-3 for the parts outside the CDR3, the full variable domain is DGGITQSPKYLFRKEGQNVTLSCEQNLNHDAMYWYRQDPGQGLRLIYYSQIVNDFQKGDIAEGYSVSREKKESFPLTVTSAQKNPTAFYLCASSVGTVSGNTIYFGEGSWLTVV.

Here the CDR3 reads CASSYSPQSTQHF. CDR3 nucleotide sequence: TGTGCCAGCAGTTATTCTCCGCAGTCGACCCAGCATTTT. The chain recombines TRBV6-5 with TRBJ1-5; D call uncertain. V was pared by 3 bases and J by 11 bases, with 14 bases between. Germline V gene data show CDR1 as MNHEY and CDR2 as SVGAGI. The CDR3 length is 13 residues.

The chain joins TRBV2 to TRBJ2-3; 9 bases align to TRBD1. The V gene's germline CDR1 is SNHLY and CDR2 FYNNEI. The CDR3 is made up of 14 amino acids. After removal of 8 bases from V and 4 bases from J, the junction contained 7 bases not matched to a gene. CDR3 sequence reads: CASYRDRDSDTQYF. The CDR3 DNA sequence: TGTGCCAGCTACCGGGACAGGGATTCAGATACGCAGTATTTT. Filled out from reference TRBV2 and TRBJ2-3, the complete variable domain reads EPEVTQTPSHQVTQMGQEVILRCVPISNHLYFYWYRQILGQKVEFLVSFYNNEISEKSEIFDDQFSVERPDGSNFTLKIRSTKLEDSAMYFCASYRDRDSDTQYFGPGTRLTVL.

V and J are TRBV9 and TRBJ2-2; no clear D gene. The germline V and J ends were trimmed by 0 bases and 6 bases, with 6 bases remaining between them. Germline CDR1 reads SGDLS; CDR2 reads YYNGEE. The CDR3 sequence is 13 residues long. CDR3 DNA: TGTGCCAGCAGCGTAGTAATTCCCGGGGAGCTGTTTTTT. Translation: CASSVVIPGELFF.

V and J are TRBV11-3 and TRBJ2-7, with 10 bases aligning to TRBD1. The trim removed 0 bases at V and 1 base at J, leaving 3 bases unmatched. This CDR3 is built from 16 residues. Germline-derived CDR1 and CDR2 are SGHNT and YENEEA. The CDR3 loop reads CASSLEGQGGSYEQYF. CDR3 in DNA: TGTGCCAGCAGCTTAGAAGGACAGGGGGGGTCCTACGAGCAGTACTTC.

The chain uses TRBV9 and TRBJ1-3; TRBD1 might be the D (6 bases). Trimming removed 3 bases at V and 2 bases at J, with 15 bases between. The germline V gene encodes CDR1 SGDLS and CDR2 YYNGEE. This CDR3 contains 16 residues. DNA for the CDR3: TGTGCCAGCAGCGGGGGACACTCCAGCGCTGGAAACACCATATATTTT. Protein sequence: CASSGGHSSAGNTIYF.

This chain links TRBV10-3 with TRBJ1-1, with a possible D match to TRBD1 (6 bases). The V gene lost 4 bases and the J gene lost 0 bases, with 15 bases spanning the gap. Germline CDR1 ENHRY, CDR2 SYGVKD. This CDR3 is 16 amino acids long. The CDR3 spells CAISANYGQLNTEAFF. DNA of the CDR3: TGTGCCATCAGTGCAAATTACGGACAGCTGAACACTGAAGCTTTCTTT.

The rearrangement links TRBV12-5 to TRBJ1-1, with 8 bases that match TRBD1. The CDR3 spans 15 residues. The germline CDR1 and CDR2 sequences are LGHNT and FRNRAP. V lost 5 bases and J lost 0; bases outside the gene matches: 5. The CDR3 protein is CASGPRTGLNTEAFF. CDR3 nucleotides: TGTGCTAGTGGTCCGCGGACAGGGCTGAACACTGAAGCTTTCTTT.

V gene TRBV5-1 combines with J gene TRBJ2-1, with 12 bases that match TRBD2. V was clipped by 1 base and J by 7 bases; unmatched bases: 3. Germline CDR1 is SGHRS and CDR2 is YFSETQ. This CDR3 has 15 residues. CDR3 nucleotide sequence: TGCGCCAGCAGCTTGATGCTAGCGGGAGGGAATGAGCAGTTCTTC. Protein sequence: CASSLMLAGGNEQFF.

V and J are TRBV13 and TRBJ2-3; 7 bases map to TRBD1. This CDR3 has 16 residues. J lost 0 bases, V lost 5 bases, and 8 bases had no gene match. The germline CDR1 and CDR2 sequences are PRHDT and FYEKMQ (reference sequence). CDR3 nucleotides: TGTGCCAGCAGCCTACGACAGGGTGTAAGCACAGATACGCAGTATTTT. Protein product: CASSLRQGVSTDTQYF.